This entry features one T cell receptor (beta chain) sequence. Its specificity is not known. This record belongs to a study of blood T cells in healthy people across ages. This CDR3 spans 18 amino acids. V trimming: 4 bases; J trimming: 3 bases; junction bases outside the gene matches: 14. Germline CDR1 reads MNHEY; CDR2 reads SVGEGT. Combining a sample-barcoded 5' primer with a J-beta primer mix, a second PCR ran for roughly 6 to 11 cycles. All cDNA molecules were each tagged by a template-switch adaptor with 12 random nucleotides. One entry per CDR3 protein, called by TCRdb with MiXCR from the 5' RACE reads. The sample records roughly 700,000 distinct CDR3 sequences, around half being singletons. Overall study results and limits: A strong correlation was seen between TCR beta diversity and naive T cell percentage. Calculation of diversity from one million T cells yielded estimates considered to be underestimates.

Sequences were obtained from blood. The receptor's source is a woman aged 55-69 years in good health. This chain uses TRBV6-2 or TRBV6-3 with TRBJ2-3, with TRBD2 matching 9 bases. The CDR3 nucleotides read TGTGCCAGCAGTTTCCGGGGCGGGAGGGTTGGTTGGACAGATACGCAGTATTTT. Its protein is CASSFRGGRVGWTDTQYF.